This TCR beta chain originates from a study of cytomegalovirus exposure and HLA in healthy donors (dated by TCRdb to about 2017). Some background on the complete study: A later analysis indicated that the roughly 120 validation repertoires were generated on the platform also employed for the roughly 650 repertoires of the first cohort. The study aimed to test whether signatures of past pathogen exposure could be identified by cataloging public T cell receptors. In addition to the first cohort of several hundred subjects, a separate validation cohort of approximately 130 different subjects was used. High-throughput TCR immunosequencing, statistical association of individual TCRs with disease status, and machine learning were combined to predict cytomegalovirus infection status.

General study outcomes and caveats: The classifier was reported to diagnose cytomegalovirus status with high specificity and sensitivity in both the original cohort and the validation cohort. Across donors, most TCR sequences were observed very rarely, whereas some public TCRs were present in many individuals. A later analysis found that TCRs clustered in the first cohort also tended to co-occur in the 120 validation repertoires, with 90% to 95% of cluster scores above 0. In vitro tests confirmed that a few of the cytomegalovirus-associated TCR beta chains recognize cytomegalovirus antigens. A later analysis had no HLA typing for the validation cohort, so co-occurrence there was scored across all 120 repertoires. The authors suggested that the approach could potentially be generalized to other disease states and immunological phenotypes. The study gave a list of about 160 TCR beta chains associated with cytomegalovirus.

The V end loses 2 bases and the J end loses 8 bases, and a stretch of 8 bases separates them. The CDR3, cysteine through phenylalanine, is 12 amino acids long. The only DNA kept is the CDR3, 36 bases in frame from the first base. CDR1 and CDR2, looked up from the germline V gene, are SGHRS and YFSETQ. This clone came up once. The antigen this receptor binds is unknown. It has no much larger one-base neighbor in the sample; base qualities were not kept. Donors formed part of the validation cohort, which comprised over a hundred subjects and was distinct from the first cohort of roughly 600 subjects. The library was obtained by the immunoSEQ multiplex PCR assay. The authors processed their data as follows. A statistical classification framework was developed to diagnose cytomegalovirus status using the catalog of TCR beta chain sequences. The clones in this table, taken by TCRdb from immuneACCESS, are in-frame only. Not every clone is retained; where verified, under half of the shortfall comes from an unresolved V gene, and the cause of the rest is unknown. That table gives V, J and clone size, and the DNA gave D and trimming. This sample holds some 180,000 clones; about 81% were observed only once. The ten largest clonotypes hold 1% to 1.5% of the sample.

Sequenced sample: PBMCs. Recombination joined TRBV5-1 with TRBJ2-1; TRBD1 could be the D gene, as 5 bases match. This sequence originates from a young woman in good health and CMV-seronegative. The CDR3 sequence is CASSLAGHEQFF. The DNA is as follows: TGCGCCAGCAGCTTAGCAGGGCATGAGCAGTTCTTC.